These 12 T cell receptor beta chains were sequenced from one sample in a study of blood T cell repertoires in COVID-19. Generated by immunoSEQ multiplex PCR, the TCRdb table keeps only in-frame clones and is missing some. This sample has about 300,000 clones, with 89% found just once. Input material: PBMCs or T cells enriched from blood (not recorded which). The receptors here all came from a woman aged 50 to 60 who had been exposed to COVID-19.

V gene TRBV5-6 combines with J gene TRBJ1-1, with a weak D call TRBD1 (6 bases). V was clipped by 0 bases and J by 1 base, with 13 bases between them. The CDR3 is made up of 16 amino acids. Germline V gives CDR1 SGHDT, CDR2 YYEEEE. CDR3 sequence (DNA): TGTGCCAGCAGCTTGGGGGCGACAGGTAAGAACACTGAAGCTTTCTTT. Translated, it gives CASSLGATGKNTEAFF.

The chain links TRBV5-4 to TRBJ2-1; 7 positions agree with TRBD2. The V and J ends lost 5 bases and 5 bases, in that order; junction bases with no gene match: 4. The CDR3 sequence is 13 residues long. The V gene's germline CDR1 is SGHNT and CDR2 YYREEE (reference sequence). Here the CDR3 DNA reads TGTGCCAGCAGTGGGGGGGGACACAATGAGCAGTTCTTC. Its translation: CASSGGGHNEQFF.

The chain employs TRBV4-1 and TRBJ2-5; the D gene is possibly TRBD1 (6 bases). V was pared by 4 bases and J by 2 bases, with 8 bases between. In germline, CDR1 is MGHRA, CDR2 YSYEKL. CDR3 length equals 13 residues. CDR3 sequence: CASSLGQQETQYF. In DNA, the CDR3 is TGCGCCAGCAGCCTAGGACAGCAAGAGACCCAGTACTTC.

The V call is TRBV9, the J call TRBJ1-6; D perhaps matches TRBD1 (6 bases). This CDR3 spans 15 amino acids. Trimming pared 4 bases from V and 9 bases from J, leaving 17 bases between. The germline gives CDR1 SGDLS, CDR2 YYNGEE. CDR3 in amino acids: CASSPKDSSASPLHF. The DNA for the CDR3 is TGTGCCAGCAGCCCTAAGGACAGCTCCGCTTCACCCCTCCACTTT.

The gene calls are TRBV20-1 and TRBJ2-3; 10 positions match TRBD2. Trimming at V came to 3 bases and at J to 0 bases, leaving 9 bases not matched to a gene. The CDR3 contains 17 residues. Per germline, CDR1 DFQATT and CDR2 SNEGSKA (reference sequence). CDR3 nucleotides: TGCAGTGCTAGTTGGGCTAGCGGGGGCTCTAGCACAGATACGCAGTATTTT. Protein product: CSASWASGGSSTDTQYF.

The chain recombines TRBV5-1 with TRBJ2-7; 8 nucleotides line up with TRBD1. Per germline, CDR1 SGHRS and CDR2 YFSETQ. After removal of 3 bases from V and 5 bases from J, the junction contained 7 bases not matched to a gene. This CDR3 contains 14 residues. The CDR3 is CASSWTGFGDEQYF. CDR3 nucleotides: TGCGCCAGCAGCTGGACAGGGTTCGGTGACGAGCAGTACTTC.

V is TRBV28 and J is TRBJ1-2; TRBD1 agrees at 10 bases. Germline trimming cut 5 bases from V and 5 bases from J; bases unmatched to any gene: 5. CDR1 is MDHEN and CDR2 is SYDVKM in the germline V gene. The CDR3 is 14 amino acids. The CDR3 sequence is CASSIGTGVYGYTF. CDR3 nucleotides: TGTGCCAGCAGTATCGGGACAGGGGTATATGGCTACACCTTC.

The V call is TRBV2, the J call TRBJ1-2; 10 nucleotides line up with TRBD1. CDR3 length: 15 residues. V shed 5 bases and J 2 bases; nucleotides not matched to a gene: 5. Germline V gene sequence: CDR1 SNHLY, CDR2 FYNNEI. The CDR3 region is CASSIGQGGNYGYTF. The CDR3 DNA sequence: TGTGCCAGCAGTATAGGACAGGGGGGGAACTATGGCTACACCTTC.

J is TRBJ1-2 and V is TRBV11-2; D gene uncertain. The germline CDR1 and CDR2 sequences are SGHAT and FQNNGV. Trimming cost V 4 bases and J 5 bases, with 17 bases left between them. The CDR3 covers 15 residues. The CDR3 protein is CASSSLRELGYGYTF. CDR3 DNA sequence: TGTGCCAGCAGCTCCCTGAGGGAACTCGGGTATGGCTACACCTTC.

This chain connects TRBV19 to TRBJ1-2; D not resolved. Germline lookup yields CDR1 LNHDA and CDR2 SQIVND (reference sequence). This CDR3 contains 16 residues. V lost 1 base and J 0 bases, leaving 12 bases between the germline ends. The CDR3 sequence is CASSIVVSGPNYGYTF. The CDR3, as DNA: TGTGCCAGTAGTATAGTGGTTTCCGGTCCTAACTATGGCTACACCTTC. The full variable domain, with the rest looked up from reference TRBV19 and TRBJ1-2, is DGGITQSPKYLFRKEGQNVTLSCEQNLNHDAMYWYRQDPGQGLRLIYYSQIVNDFQKGDIAEGYSVSREKKESFPLTVTSAQKNPTAFYLCASSIVVSGPNYGYTFGSGTRLTVV.

The chain joins TRBV18 to TRBJ1-6; TRBD1 might be the D (5 bases). This CDR3 contains 19 residues. Germline lookup yields CDR1 KGHSH and CDR2 LQKENI. The V end lost 3 bases, the J end lost 0 bases, and 18 bases lay between the germline ends. The CDR3 DNA is TGTGCCAGCTCACCGACAGACGGGCCCCTGAGCTCCTATAATTCACCCCTCCACTTT. Protein: CASSPTDGPLSSYNSPLHF.

The V and J genes are TRBV18 and TRBJ2-5; 7 bases match TRBD1. V trimming: 4 bases; J trimming: 5 bases; junction bases outside the gene matches: 1. The CDR3 has 12 amino acids. Per the germline V gene, CDR1 is KGHSH and CDR2 is LQKENI. DNA for the CDR3: TGTGCCAGCTCACTGACAGGGGAGACCCAGTACTTC. Translation: CASSLTGETQYF.